A single sample gave rise to the 24 T cell receptor beta chains below, sequenced in a study of control samples from healthy donors and cancer patients. Libraries were prepared by immunoSEQ multiplex PCR; TCRdb keeps only in-frame clonotypes and omits some of them. The sample has around 93,000 clones; 70% to 90% are singletons. Sequenced input: blood. These receptors were taken from a man in his thirties or forties in good health.

This sequence joins TRBV11-2 and TRBJ2-1, with TRBD1 matching 9 bases. The CDR3 is 19 amino acids. The germline gives CDR1 SGHAT, CDR2 FQNNGV. The J segment lost 4 bases and the V segment lost 7 bases, leaving 20 bases of the junction unmatched. CDR3 DNA sequence: TGTGCCAGCACTTGGGTCCTCACACCGCTACAGGGGGCTTACAATGAGCAGTTCTTC. Protein sequence: CASTWVLTPLQGAYNEQFF.

This clone was observed a single time. The chain couples TRBV7-3 to TRBJ2-1, with D perhaps matching TRBD1 (6 bases). The CDR3 spans 15 residues. Deletions cut 4 bases from V and 1 base from J, with 11 bases between. Germline values: CDR1 SGHTA, CDR2 FQGTGA. In nucleotides, the CDR3 is TGTGCCAGCAGCTCTACAGGGAATTCCTACAATGAGCAGTTCTTC. This translates into CASSSTGNSYNEQFF.

This sequence joins TRBV11-3 and TRBJ2-1; weak D call: TRBD2 (5 bases). Trimming cost V 5 bases and J 8 bases, with 13 bases left between them. The V gene's germline CDR1 is SGHNT and CDR2 YENEEA. The CDR3 covers 13 residues. CDR3 in DNA: TGTGCCAGCAGCCGCGAACCCGGGGATGAGCAGTTCTTC. Translated, it gives CASSREPGDEQFF.

The chain couples TRBV14 to TRBJ1-1; maybe TRBD1 (5 bases). Between the trimmed V and J ends, which lost 2 bases and 3 bases, there was a span of 13 bases. Germline V gene data show CDR1 as SGHDN and CDR2 as FVKESK. This CDR3 has 15 amino acids. CDR3 sequence reads: CASSQLTRGDTEAFF. The CDR3 DNA is TGTGCCAGCAGCCAATTAACTAGAGGGGACACTGAAGCTTTCTTT.

This clone appeared a few times. This chain uses TRBV30 with TRBJ1-1, with D unresolved. V was cut by 3 bases and J by 1 base, with 12 bases left in between. The CDR3 has 14 residues. Per the germline V gene, CDR1 is GTSNPN and CDR2 is SVGIG (reference sequence). The CDR3 coding sequence is TGTGCCTGGAGGTATCAAGGTCGGAACACTGAAGCTTTCTTT. Amino acid sequence: CAWRYQGRNTEAFF.

The chain combines TRBV19 with TRBJ1-3, with 8 positions matching TRBD1. With V trimmed by 6 bases and J by 4 bases, 8 bases remained unmatched. Per germline, CDR1 LNHDA and CDR2 SQIVND (reference sequence). There are 15 residues in the CDR3. CDR3 nucleotide sequence: TGTGCCAGTAGGGGCCCCGACAGGGGCGGAAACACCATATATTTT. This translates into CASRGPDRGGNTIYF.

V and J are TRBV5-6 and TRBJ1-6; D ambiguous. Germline CDR1 and CDR2: SGHDT and YYEEEE. The CDR3 is 17 amino acids. V was trimmed by 4 bases and J by 4 bases, leaving 18 bases between them. CDR3 residues: CASSLYTDRSYNSPLHF. Here the CDR3 DNA reads TGTGCCAGCAGCCTATACACGGATCGGTCATATAATTCACCCCTCCACTTT.

The rearrangement links TRBV23-1 to TRBJ1-5; D gene ambiguous. TRBV23-1 is placed among ORFs of uncertain function. V lost 4 bases and J 2 bases, leaving 12 bases between the germline ends. This CDR3 spans 15 amino acids. In nucleotides, the CDR3 is TGCGCCAGCAGTCCCCCTTCCGAGGGCAATCAGCCCCAGCATTTT. Its translation is CASSPPSEGNQPQHF.

In this sample, this clone turned up a few times. The gene calls are TRBV28 and TRBJ2-3; D gene ambiguous. Trimming left V 7 bases short and J 2 bases short, with 10 bases between. Germline assignment: CDR1 MDHEN and CDR2 SYDVKM. The CDR3 runs 13 residues. The CDR3 spells CASTPPATDTQYF. In DNA form, the CDR3 reads TGTGCCAGCACCCCTCCGGCCACAGATACGCAGTATTTT. The whole variable domain, remainder taken from reference TRBV28 and TRBJ2-3, is DVKVTQSSRYLVKRTGEKVFLECVQDMDHENMFWYRQDPGLGLRLIYFSYDVKMKEKGDIPEGYSVSREKKERFSLILESASTNQTSMYLCASTPPATDTQYFGPGTRLTVL.

This clone appeared a few times. The V call is TRBV5-1, the J call TRBJ1-1, with D possibly matching TRBD1 (5 bases). Trimming stripped 1 base from V and 5 bases from J, with 12 bases between. CDR1 is SGHRS, CDR2 YFSETQ, per germline. CDR3 size: 14 residues. The CDR3 region is CASSLRVGGTEAFF. CDR3 DNA sequence: TGCGCCAGCAGCTTGCGGGTGGGGGGGACTGAAGCTTTCTTT.

This clone occurred once. The chain recombines TRBV19 with TRBJ1-1; D is unresolved. V lost 4 bases and J 1 base, leaving 7 bases between the germline ends. The CDR3 spans 13 residues. Per germline, CDR1 LNHDA and CDR2 SQIVND (reference sequence). CDR3 nucleotide sequence: TGTGCCAGTAGTACCCGGACGAACACTGAAGCTTTCTTT. Translating gives CASSTRTNTEAFF.

The V gene is TRBV6-2 or TRBV6-3, the J gene TRBJ2-7; D is uncertain. V was clipped by 2 bases and J by 2 bases, with 7 bases between them. This CDR3 comprises 13 residues. Germline CDR1 is MNHEY and CDR2 is SVGEGT. The CDR3 is CASSYARAYEQYF. The CDR3 DNA reads as TGTGCCAGCAGTTACGCCCGGGCCTACGAGCAGTACTTC.

V usage is TRBV19 and J usage is TRBJ2-7; 11 bases match TRBD2. The CDR3 sequence is 16 residues long. Germline-derived CDR1 and CDR2 are LNHDA and SQIVND (reference sequence). Trimming cost V 4 bases and J 2 bases; bases outside gene matches: 7. CDR3 region: CASSTRGTSGTYEQYF. CDR3 bases: TGTGCCAGTAGTACCCGGGGGACTAGCGGAACCTACGAGCAGTACTTC. Full variable domain (remainder filled in from reference TRBV19 and TRBJ2-7): DGGITQSPKYLFRKEGQNVTLSCEQNLNHDAMYWYRQDPGQGLRLIYYSQIVNDFQKGDIAEGYSVSREKKESFPLTVTSAQKNPTAFYLCASSTRGTSGTYEQYFGPGTRLTVT.

This chain links TRBV28 with TRBJ2-1, with TRBD2 matching over 10 bases. J lost 3 bases, V lost 5 bases, and 13 bases had no gene match. CDR3 size: 18 residues. Per the germline V gene, CDR1 is MDHEN and CDR2 is SYDVKM. CDR3 amino acids: CASSPGHPGTSVYNEQFF. The CDR3, as DNA: TGTGCCAGCAGTCCCGGCCACCCCGGGACTAGCGTCTACAATGAGCAGTTCTTC.

The chain uses TRBV6-1 and TRBJ2-4; D possibly corresponds to TRBD2 (6 bases). V gave up 1 base and J gave up 6 bases, with 19 bases separating them. The CDR3 totals 17 residues. CDR1 and CDR2 (germline): MNHNS, SASEGT. The CDR3 coding sequence is TGTGCCAGCAGTGAAGTCGGTCGGGGGATTCTCGGAAACATTCAGTACTTC. Translating it yields CASSEVGRGILGNIQYF.

The rearrangement uses TRBV19 and TRBJ2-7, with no clear D. Germline V lookup: CDR1 LNHDA, CDR2 SQIVND (reference sequence). This CDR3 is built from 15 residues. V was shortened by 1 base and J by 3 bases, with 13 bases between the two germline ends. This CDR3 reads CASSIGAAAGYEQYF. The CDR3 region has the DNA TGTGCCAGTAGTATAGGGGCAGCCGCCGGCTACGAGCAGTACTTC.

This clone appeared a single time. The sample has other DNA sequences that encode this CDR3 too. The chain combines TRBV10-2 with TRBJ1-2; a weak D match, TRBD1 (6 bases). Trimming removed 6 bases from V and 5 bases from J, with 19 bases in between. The germline V gene encodes CDR1 WSHSY and CDR2 SAAADI. This CDR3 comprises 15 residues. CDR3 loop: CASSPTLGQVYGYTF. For the CDR3, the DNA is TGCGCCAGCAGCCCGACGTTGGGACAAGTATATGGCTACACCTTC.

The chain combines TRBV30 with TRBJ2-1, with 15 nucleotides matching TRBD2. This CDR3 is built from 19 residues. CDR1 is GTSNPN, CDR2 SVGIG, per germline (reference sequence). Trimming cost V 1 base and J 0 bases; bases outside gene matches: 7. The CDR3 bases are TGTGCCTGGAGTGGCGAGGGACTAGCGGGAGGACACTCCTACAATGAGCAGTTCTTC. This gives the protein CAWSGEGLAGGHSYNEQFF.

The rearrangement joins TRBV28 to TRBJ1-6, with unresolved D. V lost 6 bases and J 4 bases, leaving 4 bases between the germline ends. Per germline, CDR1 MDHEN and CDR2 SYDVKM. The CDR3 loop spans 12 amino acids. CDR3 coding DNA: TGTGCCAGCAGCGAGTATAATTCACCCCTCCACTTT. This sequence encodes CASSEYNSPLHF.

This clone came up a few times. The V gene is TRBV7-9, the J gene TRBJ2-7; 7 bases are shared with TRBD1. CDR1 and CDR2 from the germline V gene are SEHNR and FQNEAQ (reference sequence). The length of the CDR3 is 13 residues. The V segment lost 4 bases and the J segment 3 bases; nucleotides outside the gene matches: 3. The CDR3 region is CASSSTGYYEQYF. The CDR3 nucleotides read TGTGCCAGCAGCTCGACAGGGTACTACGAGCAGTACTTC.

J is TRBJ2-7 and V is TRBV12-3 or TRBV12-4, with D possibly being TRBD2 (6 bases). The CDR3 extends over 13 amino acids. Trimming stripped 9 bases from V and 2 bases from J, with 14 bases between. The CDR3 sequence is CASGVEGTYEQYF. The CDR3 bases are TGTGCCAGTGGCGTGGAGGGAACCTACGAGCAGTACTTC.

The rearrangement links TRBV18 to TRBJ2-5; either TRBD1 or TRBD2 may fit D (5 bases each). CDR1 is KGHSH and CDR2 is LQKENI in the germline V gene. The ends were cut back, 3 bases at V and 7 bases at J, with 21 bases in the middle. CDR3 length: 16 amino acids. Here the CDR3 DNA reads TGTGCCAGCTCACCGGCACGGGACCAAAGATTGGGGACCCAGTACTTC. It encodes CASSPARDQRLGTQYF. Looking up the rest from reference TRBV18 and TRBJ2-5 gives the full variable domain: NAGVMQNPRHLVRRRGQEARLRCSPMKGHSHVYWYRQLPEEGLKFMVYLQKENIIDESGMPKERFSAEFPKEGPSILRIQQVVRGDSAAYFCASSPARDQRLGTQYFGPGTRLLVL.

The rearrangement links TRBV20-1 to TRBJ1-5; D uncertain. This CDR3 has 12 amino acids. The V gene lost 3 bases and the J gene lost 16 bases, with 19 bases spanning the gap. Germline CDR1 DFQATT, CDR2 SNEGSKA (reference sequence). CDR3 amino acids: CSASLGQVVVHF. The CDR3 DNA sequence: TGCAGTGCTAGTTTAGGGCAGGTCGTGGTACATTTT.

The chain has TRBV19 and TRBJ1-1; maybe TRBD1 (5 bases). There are 15 residues in the CDR3. CDR1 is LNHDA and CDR2 is SQIVND in the germline V gene (reference sequence). The ends were cut back, 4 bases at V and 1 base at J, with 13 bases in the middle. This CDR3 is CASSRDQGRNTEAFF. CDR3 DNA: TGTGCCAGTAGTAGGGACCAGGGTAGGAACACTGAAGCTTTCTTT.